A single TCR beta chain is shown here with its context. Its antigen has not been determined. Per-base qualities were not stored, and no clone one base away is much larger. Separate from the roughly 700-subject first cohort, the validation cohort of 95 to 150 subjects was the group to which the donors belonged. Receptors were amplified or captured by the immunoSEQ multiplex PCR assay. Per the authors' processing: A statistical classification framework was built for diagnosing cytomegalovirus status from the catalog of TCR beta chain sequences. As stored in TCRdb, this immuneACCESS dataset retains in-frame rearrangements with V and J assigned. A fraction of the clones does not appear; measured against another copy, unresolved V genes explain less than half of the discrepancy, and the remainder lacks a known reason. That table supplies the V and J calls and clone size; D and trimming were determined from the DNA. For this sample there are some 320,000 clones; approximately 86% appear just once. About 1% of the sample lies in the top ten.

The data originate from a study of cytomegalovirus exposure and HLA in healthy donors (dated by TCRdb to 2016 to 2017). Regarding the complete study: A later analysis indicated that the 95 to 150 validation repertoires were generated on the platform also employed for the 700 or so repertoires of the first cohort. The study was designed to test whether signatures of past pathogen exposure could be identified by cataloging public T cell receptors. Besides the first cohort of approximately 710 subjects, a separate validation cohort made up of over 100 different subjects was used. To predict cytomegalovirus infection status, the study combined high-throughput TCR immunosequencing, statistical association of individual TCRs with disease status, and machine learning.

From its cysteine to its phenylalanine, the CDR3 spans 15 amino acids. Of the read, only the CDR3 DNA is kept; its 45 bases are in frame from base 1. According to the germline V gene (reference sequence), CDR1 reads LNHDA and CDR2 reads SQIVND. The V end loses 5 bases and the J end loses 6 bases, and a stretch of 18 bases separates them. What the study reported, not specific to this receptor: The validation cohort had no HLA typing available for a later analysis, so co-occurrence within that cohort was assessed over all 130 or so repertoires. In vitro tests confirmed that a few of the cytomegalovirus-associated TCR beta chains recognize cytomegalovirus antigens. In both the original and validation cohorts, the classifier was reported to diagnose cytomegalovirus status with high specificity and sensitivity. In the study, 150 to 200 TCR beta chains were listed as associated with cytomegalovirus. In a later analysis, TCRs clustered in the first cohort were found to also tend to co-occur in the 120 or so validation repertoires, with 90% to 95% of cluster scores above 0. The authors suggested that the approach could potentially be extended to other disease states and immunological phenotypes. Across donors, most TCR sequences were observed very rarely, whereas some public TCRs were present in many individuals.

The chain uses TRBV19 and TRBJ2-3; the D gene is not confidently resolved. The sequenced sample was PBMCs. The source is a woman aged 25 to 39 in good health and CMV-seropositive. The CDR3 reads CASSLSWTAGDTQYF. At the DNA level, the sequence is TGTGCCAGTAGTCTGTCATGGACCGCCGGCGATACGCAGTATTTT.